A single sample is the source of the 5 T cell receptor beta chains below, sequenced in a study of CD8+ T cells in alopecia areata. Treatment described: oral pan-JAK inhibitor, 5-10 mg twice daily. TCR sequencing used cDNA made by reverse transcription of extracted RNA. Profiled with immunoSEQ multiplex PCR; TCRdb holds only in-frame clones, not every one. The sample holds roughly 200,000 clones, about three fifths seen once. Sequencing was performed on CD8+ T cells sorted from blood, taken at week 24, from a patient treated with tofacitinib. The receptors shown here come from a human donor with alopecia areata.

The chain recombines TRBV19 with TRBJ2-5; D gene unclear. Germline V lookup: CDR1 LNHDA, CDR2 SQIVND (reference sequence). The length of the CDR3 is 11 residues. The ends were cut back, 0 bases at V and 4 bases at J, with 0 bases in the middle. This CDR3 reads CASSIEETQYF. The CDR3 bases are TGTGCCAGTAGTATAGAAGAGACCCAGTACTTC.

Turning to this clone: The junction departs from the called germline gene at one end, perhaps through a read error. This chain connects TRBV6-5 to TRBJ1-1; D not certain. The CDR3 consists of 10 residues. Germline V CDR1 and CDR2: MNHEY, SVGAGI. The CDR3 is CASSERDSQF. In DNA, the CDR3 is TGTGCCAGCAGTGAAAGGGATTCGCAGTTT.

The chain has TRBV9 and TRBJ2-7, with D possibly being TRBD2 (7 bases). V gave up 4 bases and J gave up 1 base, with 15 bases separating them. The germline gives CDR1 SGDLS, CDR2 YYNGEE. There are 15 residues in the CDR3. This CDR3 reads CASSPSGGLSYEQYF. The CDR3 nucleotides read TGTGCCAGCAGCCCATCCGGGGGGCTATCCTACGAGCAGTACTTC.

The chain links TRBV9 to TRBJ2-1; D possibly corresponds to TRBD2 (5 bases). From germline, CDR1 is SGDLS and CDR2 YYNGEE. Between the trimmed V and J ends, which lost 2 bases and 5 bases, there was a span of 14 bases. This CDR3 has 15 residues. Written as DNA, the CDR3 is TGTGCCAGCAGCGTGCGAATCTCCGGGGACAATGAGCAGTTCTTC. Its protein product is CASSVRISGDNEQFF.

This clone was found a few times. This sample also contains other DNA sequences that code for the same CDR3. The V call is TRBV2, the J call TRBJ2-2; D unclear. Trimming left V 3 bases short and J 6 bases short, with 8 bases between. The CDR3 length is 13 residues. From germline, CDR1 is SNHLY and CDR2 FYNNEI. CDR3 bases: TGTGCCAGCAGTGATAAAGTCCCCGGGGAGCTGTTTTTT. The encoded protein is CASSDKVPGELFF. The whole variable domain, remainder taken from reference TRBV2 and TRBJ2-2, is EPEVTQTPSHQVTQMGQEVILRCVPISNHLYFYWYRQILGQKVEFLVSFYNNEISEKSEIFDDQFSVERPDGSNFTLKIRSTKLEDSAMYFCASSDKVPGELFFGEGSRLTVL.